The following is a TCR beta chain sequence with its context. It has no known antigen specificity. Base quality data are lacking; no much larger clone is found one base away. CDR1 and CDR2 are drawn from the germline V gene: SGHRS, YFSETQ. From cysteine to phenylalanine, the CDR3 is 14 amino acids long. Only the CDR3 DNA is retained, 42 bases long and in frame from the first base. Relative to germline, V is missing 4 bases and J is missing 4 bases, with 4 bases of the junction outside any gene match. This sample is part of a study of technical replicates of blood from a few donors (dated by TCRdb to 2016 to 2017). The library was made by the immunoSEQ multiplex PCR assay. Drawn from immuneACCESS, this table holds only the in-frame rearrangements with V and J called that TCRdb kept. Clones are partly lost; checked studies trace under half to an unresolved V gene and leave the rest unexplained. This sample gives about 70,000 clones in total; nearly 98% of them show up just once. The top ten hold around 0.2% of the sample.

Rearrangement joined TRBV5-1 to TRBJ2-7, and 11 junctional nucleotides match TRBD2. This sequence was found in a human donor in good health. Sequenced: T cells isolated from PBMCs. The nucleotides are TGCGCCAGCAGCACGACTAGCGGGACTTACGAGCAGTACTTC. It translates as CASSTTSGTYEQYF.